This TCR beta chain was obtained from a study of human T cells and chemical hapten exposure. Overall study: Slight volume differences across pooled libraries mainly accounted for varying per-sample TCR yields.

V shed 6 bases and J shed 4 bases, with 15 bases lying between them. The CDR3 covers 14 residues. Germline loops: CDR1 MDHEN, CDR2 SYDVKM. As to time point: patch test 1, 2 weeks after DPC sensitization. As to treatment: therapeutic diphenylcyclopropenone sensitization with weekly scalp DPC. Study processing details: Samples had a median of around 88,000 TCRs, ranging roughly 23,224 to 690,600. TCRdb fed the RACE reads into MiXCR, producing one record per CDR3 protein. TCRdb's processing, not the study's, gives the V and J calls here. The sample holds 180,000 or so distinct CDR3 sequences, roughly 15% seen once.

The chain couples TRBV28 to TRBJ1-1; D may be TRBD1 (6 bases). The sequence came from a woman aged 25 to 39 with alopecia areata. Some clones in this sample may be carry-over from other donors' samples. The sample consisted of whole blood, taken in connection with sensitization to the hapten diphenylcyclopropenone (DPC). Here the CDR3 DNA reads TGTGCCAGCAGCTCGGGGGCGGTTGGCACTGAAGCTTTCTTT. This sequence encodes CASSSGAVGTEAFF.